The text below deals with one T cell receptor beta chain. Its antigen is unknown. No base quality information exists; no much larger clone differs at one position. The data are from a study of blood T cell repertoires in COVID-19 (dated by TCRdb to about 2020). For context, the study as a whole: Collaborator samples came from the United States, Italy and Spain and covered acute and convalescent phases of COVID-19. The dataset comprised deeply sampled blood TCRbeta repertoires from subjects exposed to, actively infected with, or recovered from COVID-19. Samples came from the ongoing ImmuneRACE study (first 160 participants) plus 1,254 subjects from 6 global collaborators. Where HLA class I and class II types were available, the types were taken from metadata supplied by the sample provider, not from assay-based typing. The prospective study material was composed of cDNA or gDNA derived from T cells, B-cell-depleted T cells, or PBMCs. Sample metadata almost always included a de-identified subject ID, COVID-19 status, age in years and sex. The repertoires were made available in a free public database intended to serve as a resource for research on the immune response to SARS-CoV-2. General findings and caveats noted by the study authors: The quantity of clinical and demographic metadata differed by source and by participant and was supplied without curation.

The immunoSEQ Assay, a bias-controlled multiplex PCR, was used to amplify TCRbeta CDR3 regions from genomic DNA. The original pipeline was this. The number of nucleated cells in each sample was estimated from the amplification of reference gene primers within the assay. To quantify the absolute abundance of each unique TCRbeta CDR3 rearrangement, sequence reads were collapsed and filtered. Productive Simpson clonality was computed per sample as the square root of Simpson's diversity index over productive rearrangements. The immuneACCESS repertoire file appears here via TCRdb, limited to in-frame rearrangements. These files lack a portion of the clones; in checked studies, under half of the deficit traces to unresolved V genes, and the cause of the others is not known. V and J calls and clone size are copied from that table; D and trimming were computed from the DNA. In all, the sample holds approximately 68,000 clones, and under 90% of those were seen once. Of the sample, 11% falls within the top ten clones.

CDR1 and CDR2, per the germline V gene, are MNHNS and SASEGT. Its CDR3 holds 15 amino acids, cysteine through phenylalanine. Just the 45-base CDR3 DNA is kept, in frame starting at base 1. V is shortened by 2 bases, J by 5 bases, and the region joining them spans 15 bases. Whole blood was collected in K2EDTA tubes by collaborating institutions according to the institutions' own protocols. For TCRbeta analysis, collaborator samples were shipped as frozen whole blood, as isolated PBMCs, or as DNA extracted from either sample type. The V gene is TRBV6-1 and the J gene is TRBJ2-5; no D segment can be confidently identified. Sequencing was performed on peripheral blood. The TCR originated in a man between 65 and 79 years old with active or convalescent COVID-19. The CDR3 sequence is CASSESAPRMETQYF. The DNA sequence is as follows: TGTGCCAGCAGTGAATCAGCCCCCAGGATGGAGACCCAGTACTTC.